This T cell receptor (beta chain) appears in the sequencing data of a study of T-cell reconstitution after alpha-beta-depleted transplantation in children. Study observations and caveats: From newly produced T cells came most of the T-cell counts and diversity one year after transplant. Expanded graft clones, several hundred of them, were reportedly the source of alpha-beta T cells about two months after transplant.

Between the trimmed V and J ends, which lost 0 bases and 3 bases, there was a span of 12 bases. The CDR3 has 14 residues. CDR1 is DFQATT, CDR2 SNEGSKA, per germline (reference sequence). This clonotype was seen repeatedly, ten times or more. The antigen remains unidentified. It was with unique molecular identifiers that the TCRbeta library was prepared. Via MiXCR, TCRdb re-called the PCR reads, giving one row per CDR3 protein. Among 550,000 to 800,000 distinct CDR3 sequences listed, 10% to 15% were seen once. This receptor was identified in a girl aged 2 to 10 with congenital amegakaryocytic thrombocytopenia, due to receive a stem cell transplant. This rearrangement joins TRBV20-1 to TRBJ2-7; the D gene is possibly TRBD2 (6 bases). The sequencing here drew on PBMCs, taken before TCRalphabeta/CD19-depleted stem cell transplant. CDR3 DNA: TGCAGTGCTAGAGATGTGGAGGGGCACTACGAGCAGTACTTC. The encoded protein is CSARDVEGHYEQYF.